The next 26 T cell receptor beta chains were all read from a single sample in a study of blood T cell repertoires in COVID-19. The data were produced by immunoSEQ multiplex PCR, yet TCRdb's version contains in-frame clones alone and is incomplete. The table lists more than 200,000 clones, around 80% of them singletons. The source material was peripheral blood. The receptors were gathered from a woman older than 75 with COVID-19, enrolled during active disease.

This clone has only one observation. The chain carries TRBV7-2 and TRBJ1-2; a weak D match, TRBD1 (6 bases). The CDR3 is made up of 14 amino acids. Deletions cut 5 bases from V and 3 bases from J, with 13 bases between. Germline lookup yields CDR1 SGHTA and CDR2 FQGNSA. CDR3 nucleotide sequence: TGTGCCAGCAGCCCGGTGGGGGGGCACTATGGCTACACCTTC. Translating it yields CASSPVGGHYGYTF.

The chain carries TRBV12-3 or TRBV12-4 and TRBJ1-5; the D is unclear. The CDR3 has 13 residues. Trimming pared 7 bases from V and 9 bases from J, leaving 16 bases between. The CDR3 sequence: CASNSEGLGPQHF. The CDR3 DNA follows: TGTGCCAGCAACTCGGAGGGTTTAGGGCCCCAGCATTTT.

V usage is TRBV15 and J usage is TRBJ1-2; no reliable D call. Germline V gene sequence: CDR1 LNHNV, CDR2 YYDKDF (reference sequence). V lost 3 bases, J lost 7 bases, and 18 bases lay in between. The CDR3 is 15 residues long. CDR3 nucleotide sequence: TGTGCCACCAGCAGTCCCTCGAGCGGACGGAGTGGCTACACCTTC. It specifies CATSSPSSGRSGYTF.

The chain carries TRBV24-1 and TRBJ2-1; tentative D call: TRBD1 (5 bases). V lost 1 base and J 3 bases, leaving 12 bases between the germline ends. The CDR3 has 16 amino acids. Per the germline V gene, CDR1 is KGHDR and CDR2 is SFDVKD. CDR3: CATSDFRLGHYNEQFF. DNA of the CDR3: TGTGCCACCAGTGATTTTCGGCTGGGGCACTACAATGAGCAGTTCTTC.

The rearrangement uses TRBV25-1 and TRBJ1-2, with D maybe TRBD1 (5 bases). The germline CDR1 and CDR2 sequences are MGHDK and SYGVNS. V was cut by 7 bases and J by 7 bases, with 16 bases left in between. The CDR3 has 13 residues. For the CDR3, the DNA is TGTGCCAGCACCAAAGTTCAGGGTGGTGGCTACACCTTC. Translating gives CASTKVQGGGYTF.

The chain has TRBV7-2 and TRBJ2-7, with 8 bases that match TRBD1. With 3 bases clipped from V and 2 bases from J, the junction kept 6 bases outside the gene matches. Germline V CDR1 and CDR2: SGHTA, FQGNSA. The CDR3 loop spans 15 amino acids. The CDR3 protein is CASSFQGADPYEQYF. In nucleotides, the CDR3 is TGTGCCAGCAGCTTCCAGGGGGCGGACCCCTACGAGCAGTACTTC.

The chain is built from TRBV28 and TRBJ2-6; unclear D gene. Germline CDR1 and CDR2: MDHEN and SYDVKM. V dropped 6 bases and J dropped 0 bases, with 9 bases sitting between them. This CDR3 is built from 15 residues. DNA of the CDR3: TGTGCCAGCAGGTCTGTCAGCTCTGGGGCCAACGTCCTGACTTTC. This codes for CASRSVSSGANVLTF.

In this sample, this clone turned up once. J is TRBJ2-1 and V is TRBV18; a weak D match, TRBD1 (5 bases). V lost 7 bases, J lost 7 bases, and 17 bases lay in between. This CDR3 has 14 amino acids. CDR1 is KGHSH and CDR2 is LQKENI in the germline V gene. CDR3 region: CASWSGQGENEQFF. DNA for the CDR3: TGTGCCAGCTGGAGTGGGCAGGGCGAAAATGAGCAGTTCTTC.

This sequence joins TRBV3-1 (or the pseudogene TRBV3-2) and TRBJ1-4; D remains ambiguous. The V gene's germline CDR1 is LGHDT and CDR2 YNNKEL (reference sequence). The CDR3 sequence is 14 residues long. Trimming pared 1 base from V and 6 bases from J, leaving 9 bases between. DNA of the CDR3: TGTGCCAGCAGCCAAGCAACACGGGATGAAAAACTGTTTTTT. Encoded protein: CASSQATRDEKLFF.

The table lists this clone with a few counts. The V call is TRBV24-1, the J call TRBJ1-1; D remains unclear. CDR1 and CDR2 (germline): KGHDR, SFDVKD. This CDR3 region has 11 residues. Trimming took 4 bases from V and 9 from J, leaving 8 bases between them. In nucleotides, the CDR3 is TGTGCCACCAGTGACAACTACCAAGCTTTCTTT. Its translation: CATSDNYQAFF.

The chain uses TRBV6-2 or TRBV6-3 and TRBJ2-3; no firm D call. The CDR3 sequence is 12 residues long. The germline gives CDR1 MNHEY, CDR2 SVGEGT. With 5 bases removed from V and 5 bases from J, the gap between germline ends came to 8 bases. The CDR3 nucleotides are TGTGCCAGCAGTCAAACAAAAGATACGCAGTATTTT. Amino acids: CASSQTKDTQYF.

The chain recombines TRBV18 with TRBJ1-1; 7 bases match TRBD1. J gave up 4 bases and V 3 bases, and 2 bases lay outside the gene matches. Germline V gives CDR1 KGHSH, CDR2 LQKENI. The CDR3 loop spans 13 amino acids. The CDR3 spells CASSPRGPTEAFF. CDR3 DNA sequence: TGTGCCAGCTCACCGAGGGGGCCCACTGAAGCTTTCTTT.

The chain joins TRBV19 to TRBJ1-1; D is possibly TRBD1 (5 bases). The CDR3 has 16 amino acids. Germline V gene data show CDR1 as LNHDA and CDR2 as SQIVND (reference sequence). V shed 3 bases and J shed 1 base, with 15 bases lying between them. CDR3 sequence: CASSIRGGDPNTEAFF. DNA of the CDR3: TGTGCCAGTAGTATCCGGGGGGGGGATCCGAACACTGAAGCTTTCTTT.

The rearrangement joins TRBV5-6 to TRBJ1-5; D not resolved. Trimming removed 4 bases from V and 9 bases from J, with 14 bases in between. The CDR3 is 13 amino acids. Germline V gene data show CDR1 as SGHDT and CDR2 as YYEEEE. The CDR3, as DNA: TGTGCCAGCAGCCGTCTGGGTAGCGGGCCCCAGCATTTT. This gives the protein CASSRLGSGPQHF.

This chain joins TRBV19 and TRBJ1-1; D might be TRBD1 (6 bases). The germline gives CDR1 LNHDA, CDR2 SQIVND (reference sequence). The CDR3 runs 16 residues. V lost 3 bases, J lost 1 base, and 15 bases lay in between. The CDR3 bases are TGTGCCAGTAGTATCGGGACACTACTAGAGAACACTGAAGCTTTCTTT. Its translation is CASSIGTLLENTEAFF.

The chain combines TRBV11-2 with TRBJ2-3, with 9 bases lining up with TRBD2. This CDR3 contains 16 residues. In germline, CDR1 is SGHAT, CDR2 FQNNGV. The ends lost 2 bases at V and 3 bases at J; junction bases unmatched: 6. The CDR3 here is CASSLRVAGVTDTQYF. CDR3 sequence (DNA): TGTGCCAGCAGCTTAAGGGTAGCGGGGGTTACAGATACGCAGTATTTT.

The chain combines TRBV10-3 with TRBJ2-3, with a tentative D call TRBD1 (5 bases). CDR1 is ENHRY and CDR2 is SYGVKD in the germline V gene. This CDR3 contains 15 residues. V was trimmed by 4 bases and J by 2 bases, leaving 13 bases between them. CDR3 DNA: TGTGCCATCAGTGTAGGGGATACGTACACAGATACGCAGTATTTT. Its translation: CAISVGDTYTDTQYF.

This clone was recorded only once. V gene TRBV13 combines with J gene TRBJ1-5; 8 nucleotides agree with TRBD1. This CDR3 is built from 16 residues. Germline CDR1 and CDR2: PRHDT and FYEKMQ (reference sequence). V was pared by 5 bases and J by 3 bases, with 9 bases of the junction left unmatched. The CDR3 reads CASSAAGTGDNQPQHF. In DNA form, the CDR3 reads TGTGCCAGCAGCGCCGCCGGGACAGGAGACAATCAGCCCCAGCATTTT. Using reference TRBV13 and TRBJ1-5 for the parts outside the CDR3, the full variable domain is AAGVIQSPRHLIKEKRETATLKCYPIPRHDTVYWYQQGPGQDPQFLISFYEKMQSDKGSIPDRFSAQQFSDYHSELNMSSLELGDSALYFCASSAAGTGDNQPQHFGDGTRLSIL.

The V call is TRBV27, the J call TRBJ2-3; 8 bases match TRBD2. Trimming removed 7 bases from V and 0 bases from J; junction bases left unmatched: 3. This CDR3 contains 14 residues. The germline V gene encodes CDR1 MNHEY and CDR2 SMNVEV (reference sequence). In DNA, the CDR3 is TGTGCCAGCACCGGACTAGCCAGCACAGATACGCAGTATTTT. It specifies CASTGLASTDTQYF.

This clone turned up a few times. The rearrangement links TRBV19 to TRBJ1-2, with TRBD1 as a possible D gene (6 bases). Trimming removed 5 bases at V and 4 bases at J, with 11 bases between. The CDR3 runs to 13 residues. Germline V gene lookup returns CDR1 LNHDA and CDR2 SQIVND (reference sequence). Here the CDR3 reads CASSQGLLYGYTF. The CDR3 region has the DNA TGTGCCAGTAGTCAGGGGTTGCTCTATGGCTACACCTTC.

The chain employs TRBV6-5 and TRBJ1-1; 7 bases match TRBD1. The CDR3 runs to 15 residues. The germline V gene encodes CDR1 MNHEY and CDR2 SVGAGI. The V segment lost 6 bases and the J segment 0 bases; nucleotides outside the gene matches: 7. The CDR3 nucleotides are TGTGCCAGCAGGGTCCAGGGGGTCGTGAACACTGAAGCTTTCTTT. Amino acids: CASRVQGVVNTEAFF.

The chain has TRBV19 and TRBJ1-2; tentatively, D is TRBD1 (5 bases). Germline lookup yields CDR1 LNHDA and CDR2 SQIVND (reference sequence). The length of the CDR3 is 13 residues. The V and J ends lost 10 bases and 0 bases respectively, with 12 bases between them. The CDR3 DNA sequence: TGTGCCACCGCGGGGGTAGCTAACTATGGCTACACCTTC. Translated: CATAGVANYGYTF.

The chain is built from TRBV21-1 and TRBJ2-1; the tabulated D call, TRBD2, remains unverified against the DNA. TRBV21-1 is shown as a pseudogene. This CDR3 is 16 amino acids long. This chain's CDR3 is CASSKGGSRPYNEQFF. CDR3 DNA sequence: TGTGCCAGCAGCAAAGGAGGGTCAAGACCCTACAATGAGCAGTTCTTC.

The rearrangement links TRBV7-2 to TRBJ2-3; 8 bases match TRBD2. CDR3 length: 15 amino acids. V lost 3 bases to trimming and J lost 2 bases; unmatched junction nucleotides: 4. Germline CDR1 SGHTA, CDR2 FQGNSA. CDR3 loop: CASSFGGGNTDTQYF. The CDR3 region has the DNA TGTGCCAGCAGCTTTGGCGGGGGGAACACAGATACGCAGTATTTT.

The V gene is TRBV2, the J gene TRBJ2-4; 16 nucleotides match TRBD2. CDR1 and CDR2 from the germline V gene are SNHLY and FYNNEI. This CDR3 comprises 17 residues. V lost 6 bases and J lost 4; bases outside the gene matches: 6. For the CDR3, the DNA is TGTGCCAGCAGGCCCCCGGGACTAGCGGGGGGGAAAAACATTCAGTACTTC. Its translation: CASRPPGLAGGKNIQYF. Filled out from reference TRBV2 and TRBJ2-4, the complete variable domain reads EPEVTQTPSHQVTQMGQEVILRCVPISNHLYFYWYRQILGQKVEFLVSFYNNEISEKSEIFDDQFSVERPDGSNFTLKIRSTKLEDSAMYFCASRPPGLAGGKNIQYFGAGTRLSVL.

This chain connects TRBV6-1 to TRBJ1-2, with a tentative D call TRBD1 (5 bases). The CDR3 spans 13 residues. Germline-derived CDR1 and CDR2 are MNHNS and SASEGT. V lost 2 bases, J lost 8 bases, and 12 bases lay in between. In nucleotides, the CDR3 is TGTGCCAGCAGTGAATCAGGGTCTCTGGGCTACACCTTC. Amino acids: CASSESGSLGYTF.